This entry concerns a single T cell receptor beta chain. No antigen is known for it. The trim removed 1 base at V and 3 bases at J, leaving 3 bases unmatched. Per the germline V gene, CDR1 is SGHRS and CDR2 is YFSETQ. This CDR3 has 15 amino acids. Both 60 Vbeta primers and 13 Jbeta primers went into the PCR. Sequencing used immunoSEQ multiplex PCR; TCRdb keeps in-frame clones, though not all of them. The data show about 110,000 clones, with 76% seen just once and 7.7% held by the top ten. The data were taken from a study of cytomegalovirus exposure and HLA in healthy donors. The study's findings and limits: Investigators reported around 150 TCR beta chains as tied to cytomegalovirus. Indistinguishable V segments, including TRBV6-2 and TRBV6-3, were excluded.

Material for sequencing was PBMCs. The clonotype comes from a woman between 45 and 60 years old in good health and CMV-seropositive. This chain joins TRBV5-1 and TRBJ2-5; 10 positions match TRBD2. This CDR3 is CASSLSLAGEETQYF. Written as DNA, the CDR3 is TGCGCCAGCAGCTTGTCGCTAGCGGGGGAAGAGACCCAGTACTTC. Using reference TRBV5-1 and TRBJ2-5 for the parts outside the CDR3, the full variable domain is KAGVTQTPRYLIKTRGQQVTLSCSPISGHRSVSWYQQTPGQGLQFLFEYFSETQRNKGNFPGRFSGRQFSNSRSEMNVSTLELGDSALYLCASSLSLAGEETQYFGPGTRLLVL.